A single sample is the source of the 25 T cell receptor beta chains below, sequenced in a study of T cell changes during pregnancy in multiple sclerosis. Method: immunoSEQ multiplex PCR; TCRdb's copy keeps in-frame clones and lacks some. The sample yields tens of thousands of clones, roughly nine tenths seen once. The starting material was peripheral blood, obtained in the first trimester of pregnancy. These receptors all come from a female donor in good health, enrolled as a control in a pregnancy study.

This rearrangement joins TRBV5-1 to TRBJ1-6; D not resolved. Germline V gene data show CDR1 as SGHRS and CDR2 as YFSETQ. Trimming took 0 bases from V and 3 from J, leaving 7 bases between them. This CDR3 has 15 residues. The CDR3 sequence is CASSLGPSYNSPLHF. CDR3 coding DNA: TGCGCCAGCAGCTTGGGCCCGAGCTATAATTCACCCCTCCACTTT. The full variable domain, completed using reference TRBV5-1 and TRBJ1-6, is KAGVTQTPRYLIKTRGQQVTLSCSPISGHRSVSWYQQTPGQGLQFLFEYFSETQRNKGNFPGRFSGRQFSNSRSEMNVSTLELGDSALYLCASSLGPSYNSPLHFGNGTRLTVT.

CDR3 nucleotides: TGCGCCAGCAGCCTAGCGGGAGTTGTTGAGCAGTTCTTC. It encodes CASSLAGVVEQFF. The rearrangement uses TRBV5-1 and TRBJ2-1; 10 bases fit TRBD2. The CDR3 consists of 13 residues. The germline V gene has CDR1 SGHRS and CDR2 YFSETQ. V lost 4 bases to trimming and J lost 9 bases; unmatched junction nucleotides: 4.

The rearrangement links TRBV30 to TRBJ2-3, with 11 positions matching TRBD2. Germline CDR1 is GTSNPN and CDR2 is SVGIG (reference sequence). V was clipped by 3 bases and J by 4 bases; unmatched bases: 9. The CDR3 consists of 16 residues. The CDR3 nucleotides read TGTGCCTGGAGACTTACTAGCGGGAGATGGCCAGATACGCAGTATTTT. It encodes CAWRLTSGRWPDTQYF.

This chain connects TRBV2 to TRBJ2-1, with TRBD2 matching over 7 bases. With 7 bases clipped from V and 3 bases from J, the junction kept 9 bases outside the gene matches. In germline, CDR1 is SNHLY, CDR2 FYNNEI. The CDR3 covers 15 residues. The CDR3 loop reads CASNKAGVHYNEQFF. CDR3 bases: TGTGCCAGCAACAAGGCGGGGGTCCACTACAATGAGCAGTTCTTC.

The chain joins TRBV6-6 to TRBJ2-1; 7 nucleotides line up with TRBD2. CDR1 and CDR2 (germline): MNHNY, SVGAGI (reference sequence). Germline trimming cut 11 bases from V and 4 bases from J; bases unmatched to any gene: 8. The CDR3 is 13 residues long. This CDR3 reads CACAGETYNEQFF. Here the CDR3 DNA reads TGTGCCTGCGCGGGAGAGACGTACAATGAGCAGTTCTTC.

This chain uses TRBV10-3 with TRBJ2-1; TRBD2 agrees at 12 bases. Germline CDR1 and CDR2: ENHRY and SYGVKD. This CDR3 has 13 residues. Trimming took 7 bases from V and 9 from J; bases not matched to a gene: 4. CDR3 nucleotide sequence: TGTGCCATCACGAGGACTAGCGGGACTGAGCAGTTCTTC. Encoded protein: CAITRTSGTEQFF.

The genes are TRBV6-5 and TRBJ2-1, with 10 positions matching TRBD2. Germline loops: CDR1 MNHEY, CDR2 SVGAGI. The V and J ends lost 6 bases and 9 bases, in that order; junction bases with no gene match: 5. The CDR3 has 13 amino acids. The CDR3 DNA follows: TGTGCCAGCAGCCTAGCGGGAGTGGGTGAGCAGTTCTTC. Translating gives CASSLAGVGEQFF.

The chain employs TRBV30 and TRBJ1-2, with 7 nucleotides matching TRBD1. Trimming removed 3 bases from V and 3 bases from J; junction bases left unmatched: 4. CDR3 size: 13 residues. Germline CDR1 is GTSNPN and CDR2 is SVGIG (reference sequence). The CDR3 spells CAWSDREYYGYTF. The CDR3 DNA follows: TGTGCCTGGAGCGACAGGGAATACTATGGCTACACCTTC.

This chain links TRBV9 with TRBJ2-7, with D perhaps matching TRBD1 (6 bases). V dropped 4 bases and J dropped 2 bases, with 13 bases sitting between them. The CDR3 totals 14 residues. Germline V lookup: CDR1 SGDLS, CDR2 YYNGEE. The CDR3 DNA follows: TGTGCCAGCAGCCCACAGGGCACTACCTACGAGCAGTACTTC. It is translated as CASSPQGTTYEQYF. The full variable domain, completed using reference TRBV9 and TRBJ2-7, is DSGVTQTPKHLITATGQRVTLRCSPRSGDLSVYWYQQSLDQGLQFLIQYYNGEERAKGNILERFSAQQFPDLHSELNLSSLELGDSALYFCASSPQGTTYEQYFGPGTRLTVT.

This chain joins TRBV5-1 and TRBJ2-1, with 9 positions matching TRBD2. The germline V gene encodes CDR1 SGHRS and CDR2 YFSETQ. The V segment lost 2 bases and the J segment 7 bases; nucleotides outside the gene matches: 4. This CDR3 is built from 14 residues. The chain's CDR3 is CASSFSGRENEQFF. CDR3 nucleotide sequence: TGCGCCAGCAGCTTTAGCGGGAGAGAGAATGAGCAGTTCTTC.

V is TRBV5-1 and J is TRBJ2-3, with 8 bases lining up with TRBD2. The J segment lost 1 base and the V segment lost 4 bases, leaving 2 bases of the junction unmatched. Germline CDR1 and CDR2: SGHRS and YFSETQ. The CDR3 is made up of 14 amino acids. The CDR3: CASSREGGTDTQYF. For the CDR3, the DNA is TGCGCCAGCAGCCGGGAGGGAGGCACAGATACGCAGTATTTT.

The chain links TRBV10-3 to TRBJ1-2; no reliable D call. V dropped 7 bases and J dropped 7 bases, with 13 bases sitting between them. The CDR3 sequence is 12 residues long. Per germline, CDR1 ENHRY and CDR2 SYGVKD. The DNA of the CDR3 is TGTGCCATCATCCAAGGACGGGGTGGCTACACCTTC. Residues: CAIIQGRGGYTF.

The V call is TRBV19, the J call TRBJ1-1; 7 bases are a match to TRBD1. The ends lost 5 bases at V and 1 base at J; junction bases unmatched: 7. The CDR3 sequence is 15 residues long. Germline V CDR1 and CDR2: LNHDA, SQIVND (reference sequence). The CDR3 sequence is CASSDTGAGNTEAFF. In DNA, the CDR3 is TGTGCCAGTAGTGATACAGGGGCGGGGAACACTGAAGCTTTCTTT.

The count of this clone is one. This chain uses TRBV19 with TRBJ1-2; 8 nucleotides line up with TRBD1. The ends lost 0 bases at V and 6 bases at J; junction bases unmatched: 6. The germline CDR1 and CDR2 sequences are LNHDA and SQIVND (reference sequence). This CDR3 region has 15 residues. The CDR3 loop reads CASSIETGTGDGYTF. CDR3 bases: TGTGCCAGTAGTATAGAAACCGGGACAGGAGATGGCTACACCTTC.

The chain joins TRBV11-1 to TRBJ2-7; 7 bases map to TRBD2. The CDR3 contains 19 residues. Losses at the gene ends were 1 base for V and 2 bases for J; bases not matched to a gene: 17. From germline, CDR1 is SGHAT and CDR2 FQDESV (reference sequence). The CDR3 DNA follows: TGTGCCAGCAGCTTAGTGTCTAGCGGTCGAGGACCCGTCCCCTACGAGCAGTACTTC. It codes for CASSLVSSGRGPVPYEQYF.

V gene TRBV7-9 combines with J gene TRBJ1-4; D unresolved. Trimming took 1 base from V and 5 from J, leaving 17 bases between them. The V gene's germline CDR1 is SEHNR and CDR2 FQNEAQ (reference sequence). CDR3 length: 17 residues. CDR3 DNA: TGTGCCAGCAGCTTAGAGTTTGGCAGGACTAAAAATGAAAAACTGTTTTTT. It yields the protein CASSLEFGRTKNEKLFF.

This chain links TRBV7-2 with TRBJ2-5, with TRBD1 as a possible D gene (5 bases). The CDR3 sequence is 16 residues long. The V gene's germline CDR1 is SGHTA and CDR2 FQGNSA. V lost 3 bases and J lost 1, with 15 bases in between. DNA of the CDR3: TGTGCCAGCAGCTTCCACGCGACAGCCCCCCAAGAGACCCAGTACTTC. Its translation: CASSFHATAPQETQYF.

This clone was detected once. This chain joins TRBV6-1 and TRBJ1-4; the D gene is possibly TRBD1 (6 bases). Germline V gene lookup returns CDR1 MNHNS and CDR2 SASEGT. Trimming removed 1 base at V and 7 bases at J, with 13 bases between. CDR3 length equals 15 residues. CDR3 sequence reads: CASSEVRGAVEKLFF. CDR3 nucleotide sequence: TGTGCCAGCAGTGAAGTACGGGGGGCGGTTGAAAAACTGTTTTTT.

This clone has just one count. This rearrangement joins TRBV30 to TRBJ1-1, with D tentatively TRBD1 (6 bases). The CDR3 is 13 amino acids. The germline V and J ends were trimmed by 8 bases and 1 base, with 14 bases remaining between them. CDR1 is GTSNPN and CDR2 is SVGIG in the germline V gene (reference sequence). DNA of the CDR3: TGTGCCCGGGCCAGGGGAAAGAACACTGAAGCTTTCTTT. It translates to CARARGKNTEAFF.

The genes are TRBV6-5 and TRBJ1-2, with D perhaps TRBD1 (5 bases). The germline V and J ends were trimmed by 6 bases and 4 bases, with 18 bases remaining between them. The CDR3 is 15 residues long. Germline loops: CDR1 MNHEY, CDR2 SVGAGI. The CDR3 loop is CASSRVTERLYGYTF. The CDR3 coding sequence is TGTGCCAGCAGCCGGGTGACAGAACGTCTCTATGGCTACACCTTC.

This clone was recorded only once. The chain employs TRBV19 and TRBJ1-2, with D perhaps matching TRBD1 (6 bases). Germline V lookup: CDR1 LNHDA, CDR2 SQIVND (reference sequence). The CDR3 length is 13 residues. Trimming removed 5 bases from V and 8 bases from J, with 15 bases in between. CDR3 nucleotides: TGTGCCAGTAGTTCTCCGGGGGGCCGAGGCTACACCTTC. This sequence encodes CASSSPGGRGYTF.

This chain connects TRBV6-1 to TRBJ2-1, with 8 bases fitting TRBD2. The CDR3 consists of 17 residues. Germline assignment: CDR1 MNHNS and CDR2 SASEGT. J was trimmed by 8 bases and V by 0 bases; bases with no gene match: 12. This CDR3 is CASSEAGWSRGVDEQFF. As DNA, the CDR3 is TGTGCCAGCAGTGAAGCGGGGTGGTCGCGGGGGGTCGATGAGCAGTTCTTC.

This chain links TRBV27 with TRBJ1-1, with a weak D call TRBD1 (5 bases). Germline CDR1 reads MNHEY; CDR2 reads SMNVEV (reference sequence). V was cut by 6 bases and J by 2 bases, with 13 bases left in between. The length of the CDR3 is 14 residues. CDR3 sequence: CASRPRQHNTEAFF. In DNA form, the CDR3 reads TGTGCCAGCAGGCCGAGACAGCACAACACTGAAGCTTTCTTT.

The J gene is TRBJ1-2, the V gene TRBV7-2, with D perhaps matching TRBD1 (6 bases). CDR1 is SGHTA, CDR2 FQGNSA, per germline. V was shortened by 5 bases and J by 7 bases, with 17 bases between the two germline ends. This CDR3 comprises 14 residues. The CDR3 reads CASSPDMGAFGYTF. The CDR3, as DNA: TGTGCCAGCAGCCCGGACATGGGGGCTTTTGGCTACACCTTC.

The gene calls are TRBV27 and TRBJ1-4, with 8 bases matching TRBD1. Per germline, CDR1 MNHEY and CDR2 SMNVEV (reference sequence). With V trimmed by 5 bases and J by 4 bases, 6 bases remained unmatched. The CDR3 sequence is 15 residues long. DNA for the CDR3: TGTGCCAGCAGTCCGTGGACAGGGCTTAATGAAAAACTGTTTTTT. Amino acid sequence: CASSPWTGLNEKLFF.